One and the same sample provided the 12 T cell receptor beta chains below, sequenced in a study of blood T cell repertoires in COVID-19. The protocol was immunoSEQ multiplex PCR, while the TCRdb copy is restricted to in-frame clones and leaves out a portion. The sample includes 250,000 or so clones, roughly 85% seen only once; the top ten take roughly 3%. Sequenced sample: peripheral blood. These receptors came from a man younger than 35 with active or convalescent COVID-19.

V is TRBV4-2 and J is TRBJ2-7; D is possibly TRBD2 (5 bases). CDR3 length: 13 amino acids. Trimming left V 5 bases short and J 12 bases short, with 20 bases between. Germline CDR1 reads LGHNA; CDR2 reads YNFKEQ. CDR3 sequence: CASSYSGSGLWYF. The DNA for the CDR3 is TGTGCCAGCAGCTACTCCGGCTCGGGGTTATGGTACTTC.

V gene TRBV5-1 combines with J gene TRBJ2-3; 10 nucleotides agree with TRBD2. V lost 3 bases to trimming and J lost 3 bases; unmatched junction nucleotides: 7. CDR3 length equals 16 residues. CDR1 and CDR2 (germline): SGHRS, YFSETQ. The CDR3 sequence: CASSWTAGGKTDTQYF. The CDR3 nucleotides are TGCGCCAGCAGCTGGACAGCGGGAGGGAAGACAGATACGCAGTATTTT.

This chain links TRBV21-1 with TRBJ1-2; the D segment call TRBD1 is taken from the table without a DNA check. TRBV21-1 is classified as a pseudogene. The CDR3 length is 13 residues. CDR3 nucleotide sequence: TGTGCCAGCACCCACAATCAGTTTTATGGCTACACCTTC. This translates into CASTHNQFYGYTF.

This clone was observed a single time. V usage is TRBV27 and J usage is TRBJ1-2; D is possibly TRBD1 (6 bases). Germline CDR1 reads MNHEY; CDR2 reads SMNVEV (reference sequence). CDR3 length equals 14 residues. Trimming took off 5 bases at V and 7 bases at J, with 17 bases between the two ends. CDR3 nucleotides: TGTGCCAGCAGTGCTCAGGGGCGAACGGGTGGCTACACCTTC. Translating gives CASSAQGRTGGYTF.

This clone was counted a single time. The chain uses TRBV28 and TRBJ1-4; possibly TRBD1 for D (6 bases). This CDR3 is built from 14 residues. V was pared by 6 bases and J by 8 bases, with 16 bases between. Germline V gene data show CDR1 as MDHEN and CDR2 as SYDVKM. CDR3: CASRPTGSREKLFF. In DNA, the CDR3 is TGTGCCAGCAGGCCGACAGGATCAAGAGAAAAACTGTTTTTT.

The chain has TRBV15 and TRBJ2-1; weak D call: TRBD2 (7 bases). This CDR3 has 15 residues. Germline V lookup: CDR1 LNHNV, CDR2 YYDKDF (reference sequence). V lost 4 bases and J 6 bases, leaving 16 bases between the germline ends. For the CDR3, the DNA is TGTGCCACCAGCAAGGGGGGGCCGGGCCCCAATGAGCAGTTCTTC. Translating gives CATSKGGPGPNEQFF.

The J gene is TRBJ1-1, the V gene TRBV12-2. TRBV12-2 is shown as a pseudogene. CDR3 length: 19 residues. The CDR3 nucleotides read TGTGCAAGTCGCTTAGCGCGGGGGATAGGTAAGGCAGCCAACACTGAAGCTTTCTTT. Its translation is CASRLARGIGKAANTEAFF.

The chain employs TRBV15 and TRBJ2-5, with D uncertain. V lost 4 bases, J lost 2 bases, and 5 bases lay in between. Germline CDR1 reads LNHNV; CDR2 reads YYDKDF (reference sequence). The CDR3 is 12 amino acids. The CDR3 nucleotides read TGTGCCACCAGCACCCGGCAAGAGACCCAGTACTTC. This sequence encodes CATSTRQETQYF.

The chain couples TRBV19 to TRBJ1-1; TRBD1 matches at 11 bases. J gave up 3 bases and V 3 bases, and 3 bases lay outside the gene matches. This CDR3 is built from 15 residues. Germline CDR1 is LNHDA and CDR2 is SQIVND (reference sequence). The CDR3 region is CASSIWGQGDTEAFF. For the CDR3, the DNA is TGTGCCAGTAGTATTTGGGGACAGGGGGACACTGAAGCTTTCTTT.

V and J are TRBV21-1 and TRBJ1-2; the table's D call TRBD1 went unverified against the DNA. TRBV21-1 is termed a pseudogene. The CDR3 loop spans 14 amino acids. For the CDR3, the DNA is TGTGCCAGCAGCAAAGACAGGGGCGTACGCGGCTACACCTTC. This translates into CASSKDRGVRGYTF.

The chain employs TRBV5-4 and TRBJ2-4, with a weak D call TRBD2 (5 bases). Germline lookup yields CDR1 SGHNT and CDR2 YYREEE (reference sequence). The V gene lost 5 bases and the J gene lost 5 bases, with 20 bases spanning the gap. The CDR3 is 16 residues long. CDR3 protein: CASRSSGSLGQNIQYF. CDR3 bases: TGTGCCAGCAGATCTTCGGGGTCATTGGGCCAAAACATTCAGTACTTC.

This clone was seen only once. V gene TRBV6-6 combines with J gene TRBJ1-4; D not resolved. Germline V lookup: CDR1 MNHNY, CDR2 SVGAGI (reference sequence). V dropped 2 bases and J dropped 3 bases, with 10 bases sitting between them. This CDR3 has 15 residues. CDR3 in DNA: TGTGCCAGCAGTTACCCCGGAGGGCCTAATGAAAAACTGTTTTTT. Amino acids: CASSYPGGPNEKLFF.